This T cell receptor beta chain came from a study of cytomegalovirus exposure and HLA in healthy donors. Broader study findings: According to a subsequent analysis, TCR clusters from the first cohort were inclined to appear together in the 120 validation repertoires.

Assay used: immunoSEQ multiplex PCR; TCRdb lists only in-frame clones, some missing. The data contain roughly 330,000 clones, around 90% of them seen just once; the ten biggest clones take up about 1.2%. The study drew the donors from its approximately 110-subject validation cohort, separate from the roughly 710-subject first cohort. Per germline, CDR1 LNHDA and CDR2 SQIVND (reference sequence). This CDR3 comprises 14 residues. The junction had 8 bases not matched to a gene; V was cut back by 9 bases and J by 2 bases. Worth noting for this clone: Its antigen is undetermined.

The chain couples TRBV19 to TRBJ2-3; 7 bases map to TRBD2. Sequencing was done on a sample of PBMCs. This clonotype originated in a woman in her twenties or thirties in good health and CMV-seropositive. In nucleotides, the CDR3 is TGTGCCAGCAGCGGGACTATCCACACAGATACGCAGTATTTT. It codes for CASSGTIHTDTQYF. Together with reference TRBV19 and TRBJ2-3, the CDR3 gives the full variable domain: DGGITQSPKYLFRKEGQNVTLSCEQNLNHDAMYWYRQDPGQGLRLIYYSQIVNDFQKGDIAEGYSVSREKKESFPLTVTSAQKNPTAFYLCASSGTIHTDTQYFGPGTRLTVL.